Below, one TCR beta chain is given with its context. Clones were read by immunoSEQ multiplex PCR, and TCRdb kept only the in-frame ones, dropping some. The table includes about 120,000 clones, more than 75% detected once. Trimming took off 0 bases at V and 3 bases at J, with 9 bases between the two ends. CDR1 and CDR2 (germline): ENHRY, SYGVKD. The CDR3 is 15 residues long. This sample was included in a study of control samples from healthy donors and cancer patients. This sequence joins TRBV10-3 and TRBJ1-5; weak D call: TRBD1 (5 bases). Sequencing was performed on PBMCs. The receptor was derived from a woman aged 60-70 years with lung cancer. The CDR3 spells CAISESGRLNQPQHF. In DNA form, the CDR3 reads TGTGCCATCAGTGAGTCGGGACGCCTCAATCAGCCCCAGCATTTT.